A single sample gave rise to the 22 T cell receptor beta chains below, sequenced in a study of long-term antiretroviral therapy in people with HIV. Samples were assayed with immunoSEQ v3.0 at survey level. Clones were sequenced by immunoSEQ multiplex PCR, and TCRdb holds only the in-frame ones, with some missing. The sample holds more than 35,000 clones, roughly 80% seen once. Specimen: unsorted PBMCs, collected 1.5 years after starting antiretroviral therapy. These receptors came from a young man with HIV.

This chain's CDR3 is CASSPGPVGSTDTQYF. The CDR3 DNA sequence: TGTGCCAGCAGCCCCGGACCCGTTGGTAGCACAGATACGCAGTATTTT. V usage is TRBV7-9 and J usage is TRBJ2-3; D uncertain. The CDR3 spans 16 residues. CDR1 and CDR2 (germline): SEHNR, FQNEAQ (reference sequence). With 5 bases removed from V and 0 bases from J, the gap between germline ends came to 15 bases.

The chain has TRBV7-2 and TRBJ2-3; D is undetermined. The V gene's germline CDR1 is SGHTA and CDR2 FQGNSA. The CDR3 sequence is 15 residues long. Deletions cut 7 bases from V and 1 base from J, with 15 bases between. The CDR3 is CASNQNEWGTDTQYF. Written as DNA, the CDR3 is TGTGCCAGCAACCAAAATGAGTGGGGCACAGATACGCAGTATTTT.

The chain links TRBV11-2 to TRBJ2-5; D gene unclear. V shed 1 base and J shed 5 bases, with 17 bases lying between them. The germline CDR1 and CDR2 sequences are SGHAT and FQNNGV. The CDR3 consists of 16 residues. The CDR3 region has the DNA TGTGCCAGCAGCTTAGGGTCAGTGACCCTTGGGGAGACCCAGTACTTC. Translating gives CASSLGSVTLGETQYF.

This clone was observed once. The V gene is TRBV20-1, the J gene TRBJ2-7; 7 bases map to TRBD2. Germline CDR1 is DFQATT and CDR2 is SNEGSKA (reference sequence). With V trimmed by 6 bases and J by 9 bases, 5 bases remained unmatched. This CDR3 comprises 10 residues. The CDR3 region is CSATSGGQYF. CDR3 DNA: TGCAGTGCCACCTCGGGGGGGCAGTACTTC.

The chain couples TRBV20-1 to TRBJ2-7, with 7 bases that match TRBD2. The germline V gene encodes CDR1 DFQATT and CDR2 SNEGSKA (reference sequence). CDR3 length: 11 residues. The CDR3 sequence is CSGLVRYEQYF. The CDR3 DNA reads as TGCAGCGGACTAGTGAGGTACGAGCAGTACTTC.

The J gene is TRBJ2-1, the V gene TRBV5-6; D is possibly TRBD1 (5 bases). Germline V gives CDR1 SGHDT, CDR2 YYEEEE. The CDR3 runs 12 residues. The germline V and J ends were trimmed by 10 bases and 5 bases, with 13 bases remaining between them. The CDR3 bases are TGTGCCTATACTACAGGAAACAATGAGCAGTTCTTC. It specifies CAYTTGNNEQFF.

This sequence joins TRBV7-2 and TRBJ1-4, with 9 nucleotides matching TRBD1. Germline loops: CDR1 SGHTA, CDR2 FQGNSA. The CDR3 has 16 amino acids. The J segment lost 8 bases and the V segment lost 5 bases, leaving 12 bases of the junction unmatched. CDR3 coding DNA: TGTGCCAGCAGCCCCACCCCAACAGGGGGCACGGAAAAACTGTTTTTT. This translates into CASSPTPTGGTEKLFF. The full variable domain, with the rest looked up from reference TRBV7-2 and TRBJ1-4, is GAGVSQSPSNKVTEKGKDVELRCDPISGHTALYWYRQSLGQGLEFLIYFQGNSAPDKSGLPSDRFSAERTGGSVSTLTIQRTQQEDSAVYLCASSPTPTGGTEKLFFGSGTQLSVL.

This clone was observed a handful of times. The genes are TRBV7-2 and TRBJ1-5; D gene ambiguous. This CDR3 has 13 amino acids. The germline gives CDR1 SGHTA, CDR2 FQGNSA. V dropped 2 bases and J dropped 2 bases, with 4 bases sitting between them. The CDR3 sequence is CASSLQGNQPQHF. The CDR3 nucleotides are TGTGCCAGCAGCTTACAGGGCAATCAGCCCCAGCATTTT.

The gene calls are TRBV7-8 and TRBJ1-1, with D tentatively TRBD1 (6 bases). Germline assignment: CDR1 SGHVS and CDR2 FQNEAQ. This CDR3 is built from 14 residues. V lost 1 base, J lost 5 bases, and 11 bases lay in between. CDR3 in amino acids: CASSLGQGWTEAFF. The CDR3 nucleotides are TGTGCCAGCAGCTTAGGGCAGGGGTGGACTGAAGCTTTCTTT.

The V and J genes are TRBV28 and TRBJ2-7; maybe TRBD2 (6 bases). With 3 bases removed from V and 1 base from J, the gap between germline ends came to 10 bases. Germline CDR1 reads MDHEN; CDR2 reads SYDVKM. This CDR3 has 14 residues. DNA for the CDR3: TGTGCCAGCAGTTTCTCTAGCGAATCCTACGAGCAGTACTTC. Its translation is CASSFSSESYEQYF.

The V and J genes are TRBV28 and TRBJ2-1; tentatively, D is TRBD2 (7 bases). Trimming shortened V by 5 bases and J by 0 bases, and 11 bases separated the two germline ends. CDR1 is MDHEN, CDR2 SYDVKM, per germline. CDR3 length: 15 amino acids. This CDR3 is CASSLADSSYNEQFF. CDR3 coding DNA: TGTGCCAGCAGTCTAGCGGACAGCTCCTACAATGAGCAGTTCTTC.

In the case of this clone: One end of the junction varies from germline; a read error may be responsible. The CDR3 sequence: CASSPPGQAFVFF. The CDR3 coding sequence is TGTGCCAGCTCGCCACCGGGACAGGCGTTTGTCTTTTTT. This chain links TRBV18 with TRBJ2-3; 8 nucleotides agree with TRBD1. Germline V gives CDR1 KGHSH, CDR2 LQKENI. The CDR3 runs to 13 residues.

The chain is built from TRBV11-2 and TRBJ1-2; D ambiguous. CDR1 and CDR2 (germline): SGHAT, FQNNGV. With 3 bases removed from V and 0 bases from J, the gap between germline ends came to 11 bases. The CDR3 length is 15 residues. In DNA, the CDR3 is TGTGCCAGCAGCTTTGGGCCCGGAGCTAACTATGGCTACACCTTC. Translation gives CASSFGPGANYGYTF.

The chain couples TRBV6-5 to TRBJ2-3; D not resolved. V dropped 7 bases and J dropped 1 base, with 9 bases sitting between them. CDR1 and CDR2 (germline): MNHEY, SVGAGI. The CDR3 consists of 13 residues. The DNA of the CDR3 is TGTGCCAGCACCCGCTCAGGCACAGATACGCAGTATTTT. It encodes CASTRSGTDTQYF.

The gene calls are TRBV6-4 and TRBJ2-1, with 9 nucleotides matching TRBD2. The CDR3 is 15 residues long. After removal of 6 bases from V and 0 bases from J, the junction contained 3 bases not matched to a gene. Germline loops: CDR1 MRHNA, CDR2 SNTAGT. The CDR3 nucleotides are TGTGCCAGCAGAGATAGCGGGAGCTCCTACAATGAGCAGTTCTTC. Its translation: CASRDSGSSYNEQFF.

The J gene is TRBJ2-1, the V gene TRBV27; 13 positions match TRBD2. The germline gives CDR1 MNHEY, CDR2 SMNVEV (reference sequence). The ends lost 7 bases at V and 2 bases at J; junction bases unmatched: 14. The CDR3 has 19 amino acids. For the CDR3, the DNA is TGTGCCAGCATTAAAGGGACTAGCGGGACCCTCTTCCCCTACAATGAGCAGTTCTTC. Translating it yields CASIKGTSGTLFPYNEQFF.

V gene TRBV9 combines with J gene TRBJ1-1, with 10 nucleotides matching TRBD1. CDR1 SGDLS and CDR2 YYNGEE come from the germline V gene. This CDR3 region has 14 residues. Trimming at V came to 3 bases and at J to 5 bases, leaving 4 bases not matched to a gene. The CDR3 sequence: CASSATGGRTEAFF. CDR3 bases: TGTGCCAGCAGCGCGACAGGGGGCAGGACTGAAGCTTTCTTT.

The J gene is TRBJ1-5, the V gene TRBV25-1; a weak D match, TRBD1 (5 bases). V gave up 4 bases and J gave up 0 bases, with 16 bases separating them. Per germline, CDR1 MGHDK and CDR2 SYGVNS. The CDR3 is made up of 17 amino acids. CDR3 DNA: TGTGCCAGCAGTGGTTTCAGGGACGAACATAGCAATCAGCCCCAGCATTTT. Its protein product is CASSGFRDEHSNQPQHF.

This rearrangement joins TRBV27 to TRBJ2-7; 7 bases are shared with TRBD2. Trimming took 6 bases from V and 6 from J; bases not matched to a gene: 14. Germline CDR1 is MNHEY and CDR2 is SMNVEV (reference sequence). The CDR3 is made up of 15 amino acids. CDR3: CASSPSWGGRGEQYF. CDR3 nucleotide sequence: TGTGCCAGCAGCCCTAGTTGGGGGGGACGTGGCGAGCAGTACTTC.

This clone is a singleton in its sample. V gene TRBV6-6 combines with J gene TRBJ2-1; D might be TRBD2 (6 bases). From germline, CDR1 is MNHNY and CDR2 SVGAGI (reference sequence). Between the trimmed V and J ends, which lost 7 bases and 5 bases, there was a span of 21 bases. The CDR3 runs to 16 residues. The CDR3 DNA sequence: TGTGCCAGCACCCCAAACCCGGGACTGGGCCACAATGAGCAGTTCTTC. Translating it yields CASTPNPGLGHNEQFF.

The rearrangement joins TRBV4-2 to TRBJ2-7; 11 nucleotides line up with TRBD1. The CDR3 has 20 residues. Unmatched junction bases numbered 15, after V lost 0 bases and J lost 2 bases. The germline V gene has CDR1 LGHNA and CDR2 YNFKEQ. As DNA, the CDR3 is TGTGCCAGCAGCCAAGATCGACGCCTGGATACGGGACAGGGGGCCTACGAGCAGTACTTC. Residues: CASSQDRRLDTGQGAYEQYF.

The CDR3, as DNA: TGCGCCAGCAGCGCCGACAGGGTATATGGCTACACCTTC. It encodes CASSADRVYGYTF. The chain recombines TRBV5-1 with TRBJ1-2; 7 bases match TRBD1. CDR1 SGHRS and CDR2 YFSETQ come from the germline V gene. The length of the CDR3 is 13 residues. V dropped 4 bases and J dropped 5; count of bases not matched to a gene: 5.